The clone carrying this TCR beta chain was detected ten times or more. This specimen belongs to a study of human T cells and chemical hapten exposure. TCRdb re-called the RACE reads through MiXCR, storing one row per CDR3 protein. The table lists 25,000 to 35,000 distinct CDR3 sequences, approximately 5.8% of them singletons, with 5.6% in the top ten. Germline V gene data show CDR1 as WSHSY and CDR2 as SAAADI. There are 13 residues in the CDR3. V dropped 10 bases and J dropped 4; count of bases not matched to a gene: 6. This sample's time point: patch test 3, about 24 weeks after DPC sensitization. The treatment: therapeutic diphenylcyclopropenone sensitization with weekly scalp DPC.

The sequencing here drew on whole blood, taken in connection with sensitization to the hapten diphenylcyclopropenone (DPC). The chain employs TRBV10-2 and TRBJ2-1, with 8 bases lining up with TRBD2. This TCR was sampled from a young man with alopecia areata. Some clones in this sample may be carry-over from other donors' samples. CDR3 region: CAIREGRYNEQFF. The CDR3 nucleotides read TGCGCCATCCGGGAGGGCCGTTACAATGAGCAGTTCTTC.